This T cell receptor beta chain was profiled in a study of post-analysis software for immune sequencing data. Study observations and caveats: Controls had significantly higher normalized Chao1 diversity than multiple sclerosis patients. The five TRBV segments detected at higher frequency in patients than in controls included TRBV5-6, TRBV5-1 and TRBV20-1.

CDR3 length equals 15 residues. V lost 3 bases and J lost 6, with 17 bases in between. Carried by the TCR beta cDNA libraries were unique molecular identifiers. Starting from around 0.96 to 9.9 million T cells, the study yielded roughly 0.5 million cDNA molecules. Each CDR3 protein is one row after TCRdb ran MiXCR on the PCR reads. The sample contains approximately 150,000 distinct CDR3 sequences, roughly 31% of which appear only once. This clonotype was picked up a small number of times. Its target is not known. V is TRBV12-3 or TRBV12-4 and J is TRBJ1-2, with D possibly TRBD1 on 6 matching bases. The sample was blood. This TCR derives from a girl aged 5 to 17 with multiple sclerosis. The CDR3 nucleotides read TGTGCCAGCAGTTTGGGGCGGGGGCAGCTTAATGGCTACACCTTC. It translates to CASSLGRGQLNGYTF.